This T cell receptor (beta chain) was observed in a study of beta chain features in type 1 diabetes (dated by TCRdb to 2017 to 2018). Describing the broader study: Mean age, gender distribution, total cell number and subset yield were not different between patients and healthy donors. A total of approximately 100,000,000 sorted cells were examined across all samples, and the number of cells per subset was strongly correlated with RNA yield. In the study, TCRB repertoires of sorted circulating CD4+ T cell subsets from recently diagnosed type 1 diabetes patients were compared with those of matched healthy donors. Naive and central memory subsets were obtained from all 30 or so donors, but regulatory and stem cell-like memory subsets were isolated from only 8 patients and roughly eight healthy donors.

Each donor gave one peripheral blood draw, averaging approximately 0.12 L, which was collected into heparinised tubes. Naive, central memory, regulatory and stem cell-like memory CD4+ T cells were sorted on a BD FACSAria II using a panel including CD45RO, CCR7, CD25, CD127, CD95 and CD27. All sorted populations exceeded 98% purity. PBMCs were separated immediately by Lymphoprep density gradient centrifugation and were stained directly, without being cultured. So that batch effects would be minimized, each experiment stained and sorted samples in pairs, pairing one healthy donor with one patient. Worth noting for this clone: Which antigen it targets is not known. The record has no base qualities; no much larger clone is one base away.

At the junction V is shortened by 4 bases and J by 6 bases, with 16 bases in between. Including cysteine and phenylalanine, the CDR3 has 15 amino acids. Left in the record is the CDR3 DNA by itself, 45 bases read in frame from the first base. CDR1 and CDR2 are drawn from the germline V gene: SGHRS, YFSETQ. Study-level results and caveats: Because the HLA sub-analyses included only small numbers of individuals, any influence of HLA type on TCRB rearrangement was left unresolved. Shorter templates might have been favored by PCR, but patient and control samples were amplified and corrected together, so both groups would have been affected equally by any skew. Naive, central memory and regulatory TCRB repertoires appeared to be more similar among patients than among healthy donors. In all four CD4+ subsets, TCRB CDR3 length was moderately but significantly shorter in type 1 diabetes patients. At VDJ recombination sites, type 1 diabetes patients had fewer insertions and more deleted nucleotides, which implies abnormalities in thymic rearrangement. Because cDNA rather than genomic DNA was sequenced, highly expressing activated cells could have been over-represented, although no difference in activation and CD3 levels was found between groups.

The entire isolated RNA was reverse transcribed using the High Capacity cDNA Reverse Transcription Kit, and thus expressed TCRB transcripts were sequenced. Naive, central memory and regulatory T cell samples underwent deep immunoSEQ sequencing, averaging roughly 3.4 million total reads per sample. After sorted cells were lysed in RLT buffer, RNA was extracted with DNase-treated RNeasy Micro or Mini kits, with the choice depending on cell number. To prevent cross-contamination, every cell subset was processed on its own, while patient and healthy donor samples were processed together. The immunoSEQ multiplex PCR was used to amplify TCRB sequences from cDNA, generating 87-bp fragments that spanned the CDR3 region. Amplicons were sequenced on the Illumina HiSeq platform. On the study's bioinformatics: Synthetic template baselines were used to correct PCR bias computationally, reads within Hamming distance 2 were collapsed together, and singletons that could not be merged were discarded. Reads were aligned against IMGT to assign V, D and J genes, CDR3 length and insertions or deletions at six rearrangement sites. Within each subset, clonotype counts were normalized to sorted cell number, and only after that were true diversity and Gini coefficients computed with the tcR R package. Repertoire sharing was quantified using the overlap coefficient calculated on TCRB nucleotide sequences. As a proxy for the pre-selection repertoire, out-of-frame TCRB sequences from naive cells were analyzed. The immuneACCESS repertoire file appears here via TCRdb, limited to in-frame rearrangements. These files lack a portion of the clones; in checked studies, under half of the deficit traces to unresolved V genes, and the cause of the others is not known. V and J calls and clone size are copied from that table; D and trimming were computed from the DNA. The sample data list hundreds of thousands of clones, and about 12% of these were observed just once. The top ten constitute approximately 0.015% of the sample.

The sequenced material came from naive CD4+ T cells from blood. Per the publication, the cell subset or site label means: true naive CD4+ T cells. Recombination connected TRBV5-1 to TRBJ2-2; tentative D gene TRBD1, with 7 bases matching. This sequence originates from a man between 18 and 35 years old in good health. The CDR3 amino acid sequence is: CASSAGQQFSGELFF. The DNA sequence is as follows: TGCGCCAGCAGCGCGGGACAGCAGTTCTCCGGGGAGCTGTTTTTT.